This T cell receptor beta chain was sequenced for a study of blood T cells in healthy people across ages. The CDR3 length is 15 residues. The V and J ends lost 0 bases and 1 base respectively, with 11 bases between them. Germline CDR1 and CDR2: DFQATT and SNEGSKA (reference sequence). General study results and limits: Estimates of total diversity, which came from one million sequenced T cells, were considered to be underestimates. Roughly linearly, TCR beta diversity per million T cells fell as age increased.

Primers used in a second PCR of roughly 7 to 11 cycles were a sample-barcoded 5' primer and a J-beta primer mix. Each cDNA molecule was tagged by a template-switch adaptor that had 12 random nucleotides. TCRdb redid the calling of the 5' RACE reads with MiXCR, one entry per CDR3 protein. The table lists about 760,000 distinct CDR3 sequences, about 61% of them singletons. A word on this clonotype: Its antigen remains unidentified.

The J gene is TRBJ2-3, the V gene TRBV20-1; perhaps TRBD2 as D (6 bases). This clonotype was sampled from a man in his forties or fifties in good health. Sequenced material: blood. This CDR3 is CSAREGGPRTDTQYF. The CDR3 DNA follows: TGCAGTGCTAGAGAGGGGGGACCTCGCACAGATACGCAGTATTTT.